The source of this T cell receptor (beta chain) is a study of cytomegalovirus exposure and HLA in healthy donors. V was clipped by 3 bases and J by 3 bases; unmatched bases: 2. This CDR3 spans 15 amino acids. Germline-derived CDR1 and CDR2 are SGHRS and YFSETQ. The PCR was carried out with 60 Vbeta primers and 13 Jbeta primers. Data came from immunoSEQ multiplex PCR; TCRdb stores just in-frame clones and leaves some out. The table has about 250,000 clones, around two thirds seen once. The sample was PBMCs. This sequence was found in a female donor in good health and CMV-seronegative. The chain links TRBV5-1 to TRBJ2-2; 10 bases line up with TRBD1. The DNA of the CDR3 is TGCGCCAGCAGCTCAGGGACAGGGGACACCGGGGAGCTGTTTTTT. Its translation is CASSSGTGDTGELFF.